A single sample gave rise to the 28 T cell receptor beta chains below, sequenced in a study of human T cells and chemical hapten exposure. Each CDR3 protein gets one entry after TCRdb re-called the RACE reads with MiXCR. The data contain 35,000 to 55,000 distinct CDR3 sequences, about 9.6% of them singletons. Time point in this sample: patch test 2, 6 weeks after DPC sensitization. Treatment noted: therapeutic diphenylcyclopropenone sensitization with weekly scalp DPC. The authors' total RNA extraction used unfractionated whole blood. The specimen was whole blood, collected in connection with sensitization to the hapten diphenylcyclopropenone (DPC). Receptors were obtained from a woman aged 25 to 39 with alopecia areata. Some clones in this sample may be carry-over from other donors' samples.

This clonotype was seen only a few times. The chain uses TRBV15 and TRBJ1-6; 7 bases line up with TRBD1. Germline loops: CDR1 LNHNV, CDR2 YYDKDF (reference sequence). The length of the CDR3 is 15 residues. V dropped 6 bases and J dropped 9; count of bases not matched to a gene: 11. The CDR3 loop is CATRKDRVAGSPLHF. CDR3 DNA: TGTGCCACCAGGAAAGACAGGGTAGCTGGTTCACCCCTCCACTTT.

This clonotype has just a few counts. This rearrangement joins TRBV20-1 to TRBJ1-5, with 10 bases matching TRBD1. CDR3 length: 14 residues. CDR1 is DFQATT and CDR2 is SNEGSKA in the germline V gene (reference sequence). V shed 4 bases and J 2 bases; nucleotides not matched to a gene: 2. CDR3: CSAIDRGRNQPQHF. In DNA form, the CDR3 reads TGCAGTGCTATAGACAGGGGGCGCAATCAGCCCCAGCATTTT.

The chain carries TRBV12-3 or TRBV12-4 and TRBJ2-5, with 11 bases lining up with TRBD2. This CDR3 spans 15 amino acids. J gave up 2 bases and V 3 bases, and 2 bases lay outside the gene matches. The CDR3 is CASSLASGGQETQYF. CDR3 DNA: TGTGCCAGCAGTTTGGCTAGCGGGGGGCAAGAGACCCAGTACTTC.

The chain recombines TRBV20-1 with TRBJ2-2; D is unresolved. The germline V gene encodes CDR1 DFQATT and CDR2 SNEGSKA (reference sequence). Trimming removed 8 bases from V and 4 bases from J, with 14 bases in between. The CDR3 runs to 13 residues. In DNA, the CDR3 is TGCAGTACCAAGAACCCTCCCACCGGGGAGCTGTTTTTT. Protein: CSTKNPPTGELFF.

This clonotype has a handful of counts. The chain links TRBV7-2 to TRBJ2-3; D might be TRBD2 (7 bases). The CDR3 covers 16 residues. Between the trimmed V and J ends, which lost 4 bases and 1 base, there was a span of 15 bases. Germline-derived CDR1 and CDR2 are SGHTA and FQGNSA. The CDR3 spells CASSSQGRARTDTQYF. The DNA of the CDR3 is TGTGCCAGCAGCTCCCAGGGGAGGGCCCGCACAGATACGCAGTATTTT.

This clonotype was seen at least ten times. This rearrangement joins TRBV29-1 to TRBJ1-1; D ambiguous. The CDR3 runs 12 residues. Trimming pared 0 bases from V and 4 bases from J, leaving 6 bases between. Per the germline V gene, CDR1 is SQVTM and CDR2 is ANQGSEA. CDR3 sequence (DNA): TGCAGCGTTGAAGATCGGGGCACTGAAGCTTTCTTT. Translation gives CSVEDRGTEAFF.

This clonotype was counted a few times. The chain carries TRBV13 and TRBJ2-5; 12 bases match TRBD1. Trimming cost V 5 bases and J 3 bases; bases outside gene matches: 10. This CDR3 spans 17 amino acids. CDR1 is PRHDT and CDR2 is FYEKMQ in the germline V gene (reference sequence). The CDR3: CASSNTGTGGVKETQYF. The CDR3 DNA reads TGTGCCAGCAGCAACACGGGGACAGGGGGCGTTAAAGAGACCCAGTACTTC.

The chain has TRBV10-3 and TRBJ2-7; no firm D call. Gene TRBJ2-1 matches the end of the DNA better, so the J call may be wrong. This CDR3 is 12 amino acids long. In germline, CDR1 is ENHRY, CDR2 SYGVKD. The CDR3: CAISELGYEQFF. The CDR3 nucleotides are TGTGCCATCAGTGAATTGGGCTACGAGCAGTTCTTC.

J is TRBJ2-1 and V is TRBV20-1, with 8 bases identical to TRBD2. The CDR3 runs 13 residues. In germline, CDR1 is DFQATT, CDR2 SNEGSKA (reference sequence). The ends lost 2 bases at V and 6 bases at J; junction bases unmatched: 3. As DNA, the CDR3 is TGCAGTGCTAGAAGCGGGGGCTTCAATGAGCAGTTCTTC. Translated: CSARSGGFNEQFF.

This clonotype occurred many times. The chain uses TRBV15 and TRBJ2-3, with TRBD2 matching over 13 bases. Trimming cost V 2 bases and J 0 bases; bases outside gene matches: 5. This CDR3 region has 18 residues. Per the germline V gene, CDR1 is LNHNV and CDR2 is YYDKDF (reference sequence). CDR3 amino acids: CATSRTGTSGASTDTQYF. CDR3 DNA: TGTGCCACCAGCAGAACCGGGACTAGCGGGGCTAGCACAGATACGCAGTATTTT.

The sample holds many counts of this clonotype. The chain links TRBV11-3 to TRBJ2-1; TRBD2 aligns across 8 bases. CDR3 length: 14 amino acids. V was clipped by 1 base and J by 4 bases; unmatched bases: 0. The germline CDR1 and CDR2 sequences are SGHNT and YENEEA. Here the CDR3 DNA reads TGTGCCAGCAGCTTAGCGGGGGGGTACAATGAGCAGTTCTTC. Amino acid sequence: CASSLAGGYNEQFF.

The chain links TRBV6-1 to TRBJ2-1; D perhaps matches TRBD1 (6 bases). V shed 3 bases and J shed 0 bases, with 9 bases lying between them. Germline V CDR1 and CDR2: MNHNS, SASEGT. This CDR3 contains 15 residues. The CDR3, as DNA: TGTGCCAGCAGTGAGGTAGGGGGCTCCTACAATGAGCAGTTCTTC. Translating it yields CASSEVGGSYNEQFF.

The rearrangement uses TRBV12-3 or TRBV12-4 and TRBJ2-7; 12 bases match TRBD2. CDR3 length: 14 amino acids. V trimming: 7 bases; J trimming: 2 bases; junction bases outside the gene matches: 3. The CDR3 here is CASTRTSGAYEQYF. The CDR3 DNA sequence: TGTGCCAGCACCCGGACTAGCGGGGCCTACGAGCAGTACTTC.

This clonotype was recorded at least ten times. The chain is built from TRBV5-5 and TRBJ2-5; D tentatively reads TRBD1 or TRBD2 (6 bases each). CDR1 is SGHKS and CDR2 is YYEKEE in the germline V gene (reference sequence). V was shortened by 7 bases and J by 1 base, with 17 bases between the two germline ends. This CDR3 is built from 15 residues. CDR3 amino acids: CASRPTGGPQETQYF. CDR3 sequence (DNA): TGTGCCAGCCGACCGACCGGGGGCCCCCAAGAGACCCAGTACTTC.

This clonotype was recorded a few times. The V gene is TRBV12-3 or TRBV12-4, the J gene TRBJ2-5; TRBD2 is a possible D gene (6 bases). The CDR3 is 14 amino acids. V was cut by 4 bases and J by 3 bases, with 12 bases left in between. CDR3 in amino acids: CASSYGDWEETQYF. The DNA of the CDR3 is TGTGCCAGCAGTTACGGGGACTGGGAAGAGACCCAGTACTTC.

This clonotype was found a few times. The V gene is TRBV20-1, the J gene TRBJ2-7; 9 nucleotides agree with TRBD1. This CDR3 spans 14 amino acids. Germline V gives CDR1 DFQATT, CDR2 SNEGSKA (reference sequence). J lost 7 bases, V lost 5 bases, and 12 bases had no gene match. DNA of the CDR3: TGCAGTGCTGACATAGGGACAGGGCTGCAGGAGCAGTACTTC. Its protein product is CSADIGTGLQEQYF.

This clonotype was counted many times. The gene calls are TRBV7-2 and TRBJ1-1, with a tentative D call TRBD1 (5 bases). Germline CDR1 SGHTA, CDR2 FQGNSA. Trimming stripped 1 base from V and 4 bases from J, with 7 bases between. The CDR3 spans 13 residues. The CDR3 is CASSLEGFTEAFF. The CDR3 DNA sequence: TGTGCCAGCAGCTTAGAGGGGTTCACTGAAGCTTTCTTT.

This clonotype was recorded at least ten times. The chain employs TRBV5-1 and TRBJ2-2; 8 positions agree with TRBD1. Germline lookup yields CDR1 SGHRS and CDR2 YFSETQ. Trimming at V came to 3 bases and at J to 4 bases, leaving 2 bases not matched to a gene. The CDR3 runs to 14 residues. The CDR3 bases are TGCGCCAGCAGCTGGGACAGGAGCACCGGGGAGCTGTTTTTT. This sequence encodes CASSWDRSTGELFF.

The genes are TRBV7-2 and TRBJ2-2, with unresolved D. The CDR3 spans 14 residues. The V end lost 3 bases, the J end lost 1 base, and 6 bases lay between the germline ends. The germline V gene has CDR1 SGHTA and CDR2 FQGNSA. This CDR3 reads CASSFGQNTGELFF. In nucleotides, the CDR3 is TGTGCCAGCAGCTTCGGGCAGAACACCGGGGAGCTGTTTTTT.

This clonotype came up a few times. This chain links TRBV7-9 with TRBJ2-3, with TRBD2 identical over 10 bases. V lost 6 bases, J lost 3 bases, and 9 bases stayed unmatched. Germline V gene lookup returns CDR1 SEHNR and CDR2 FQNEAQ (reference sequence). The CDR3 has 16 amino acids. CDR3 coding DNA: TGTGCCAGCAGACCCCCCCTAGCGGGAGAAACAGATACGCAGTATTTT. This encodes CASRPPLAGETDTQYF.

The chain uses TRBV29-1 and TRBJ2-3; TRBD1 agrees at 9 bases. The length of the CDR3 is 15 residues. V was pared by 1 base and J by 5 bases, with 7 bases of the junction left unmatched. Germline V gives CDR1 SQVTM, CDR2 ANQGSEA. CDR3 amino acids: CSVEATGGYGDTQYF. The CDR3 DNA is TGCAGCGTTGAAGCGACAGGGGGATATGGAGATACGCAGTATTTT.

This sequence joins TRBV27 and TRBJ2-7; the D gene is possibly TRBD2 (6 bases). The CDR3 is 14 residues long. Trimming pared 8 bases from V and 4 bases from J, leaving 18 bases between. Germline V gene lookup returns CDR1 MNHEY and CDR2 SMNVEV (reference sequence). Here the CDR3 DNA reads TGTGCCAGCGGAAGACTAGTTCCCCCTTACGAGCAGTACTTC. Amino acid sequence: CASGRLVPPYEQYF.

This clonotype was counted many times. V is TRBV7-2 and J is TRBJ1-5; D is possibly TRBD1 (5 bases). The CDR3 consists of 17 residues. V lost 5 bases, J lost 5 bases, and 22 bases lay in between. Germline values: CDR1 SGHTA, CDR2 FQGNSA. CDR3 protein: CASSPSLGQGAHQPQHF. The DNA of the CDR3 is TGTGCCAGCAGCCCTAGCCTAGGGCAGGGAGCGCATCAGCCCCAGCATTTT.

This sequence joins TRBV15 and TRBJ2-5; maybe TRBD1 (6 bases). The CDR3 is 16 amino acids. Trimming pared 4 bases from V and 7 bases from J, leaving 22 bases between. The germline V gene has CDR1 LNHNV and CDR2 YYDKDF (reference sequence). CDR3 amino acids: CATSTSGTHLEGTQYF. DNA of the CDR3: TGTGCCACCAGCACATCCGGGACACACCTCGAAGGGACCCAGTACTTC.

This clonotype turned up a few times. The chain joins TRBV12-3 or TRBV12-4 to TRBJ1-2; D might be TRBD1 (5 bases). Trimming pared 3 bases from V and 7 bases from J, leaving 15 bases between. CDR3 length: 14 amino acids. CDR3 sequence: CASSFDERGFGYTF. As DNA, the CDR3 is TGTGCCAGCAGTTTTGACGAGAGGGGCTTTGGCTACACCTTC.

The table lists this clonotype with a few counts. The rearrangement uses TRBV5-1 and TRBJ2-3, with 7 bases fitting TRBD2. CDR1 is SGHRS and CDR2 is YFSETQ in the germline V gene. J gave up 5 bases and V 4 bases, and 7 bases lay outside the gene matches. The CDR3 has 14 residues. Written as DNA, the CDR3 is TGCGCCAGCAGCAGGGAGCGGGGTAGAGATACGCAGTATTTT. It specifies CASSRERGRDTQYF.

V is TRBV5-4 and J is TRBJ2-1; 10 bases align to TRBD2. Germline V CDR1 and CDR2: SGHNT, YYREEE (reference sequence). V was pared by 6 bases and J by 7 bases, with 10 bases of the junction left unmatched. This CDR3 region has 15 residues. Here the CDR3 DNA reads TGTGCCAGCACCTCGCCCAGCGGGGGGGCGAATGAGCAGTTCTTC. As protein: CASTSPSGGANEQFF. Complete variable domain (other parts from reference TRBV5-4 and TRBJ2-1): ETGVTQSPTHLIKTRGQQVTLRCSSQSGHNTVSWYQQALGQGPQFIFQYYREEENGRGNFPPRFSGLQFPNYSSELNVNALELDDSALYLCASTSPSGGANEQFFGPGTRLTVL.

The chain couples TRBV9 to TRBJ2-2; D not resolved. Germline CDR1 SGDLS, CDR2 YYNGEE. With 4 bases removed from V and 5 bases from J, the gap between germline ends came to 9 bases. The CDR3 runs to 13 residues. The DNA for the CDR3 is TGTGCCAGCAGCCCGATAAGAACCGGGGAGCTGTTTTTT. It yields the protein CASSPIRTGELFF.